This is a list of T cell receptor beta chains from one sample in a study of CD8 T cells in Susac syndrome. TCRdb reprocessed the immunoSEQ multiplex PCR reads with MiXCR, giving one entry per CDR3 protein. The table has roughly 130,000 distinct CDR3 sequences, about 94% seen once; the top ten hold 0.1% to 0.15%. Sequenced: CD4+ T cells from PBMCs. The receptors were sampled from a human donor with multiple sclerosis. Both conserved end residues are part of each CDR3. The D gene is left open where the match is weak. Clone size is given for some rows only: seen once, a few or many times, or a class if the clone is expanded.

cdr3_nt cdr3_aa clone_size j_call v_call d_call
TGCAGTGCTCGGACTAGGCTCTACAATGAGCAGTTCTTC CSARTRLYNEQFF once TRBJ2-1 TRBV20-1 TRBD2
TGTGCCAGCAGTTACGGGGTCGGACGAAGCTACACCTTC CASSYGVGRSYTF . TRBJ1-2 TRBV6-2/TRBV6-3 .
TGCGCCAGCAGCCCGACTAGTCAGACCTACAATGAGCAGTTCTTC CASSPTSQTYNEQFF once TRBJ2-1 TRBV5-1 .
TGTGCCAGCAGCTTGACAGGGCGGGAAGATACGCAGTATTTT CASSLTGREDTQYF once TRBJ2-3 TRBV5-4 .
TGTGCCAGCAGCCAAGTAGCCGGGGATGAGCAGTACTTC CASSQVAGDEQYF . TRBJ2-7 TRBV3-1 .
TGTGCCAGCACCCTCGGGGGACAGCCTAATCAGCCCCAGCATTTT CASTLGGQPNQPQHF once TRBJ1-5 TRBV6-6 TRBD1
TGTGCCAGCAGTTGGCGGGGAACCTACAATGAGCAGTTCTTC CASSWRGTYNEQFF . TRBJ2-1 TRBV25-1 .
TGTGCCATCCGTTCCGGAGACGAGCAGTACTTC CAIRSGDEQYF once TRBJ2-7 TRBV10-3 .
TGCAGCGTTGGGGTCCAGAATACTGAAGCTTTCTTT CSVGVQNTEAFF few TRBJ1-1 TRBV29-1 .
TGTGCCAGCAACAGGATTAACACTGAAGCTTTCTTT CASNRINTEAFF . TRBJ1-1 TRBV7-9 .
TGTGCCAGCAGCTTGCAGGGGGCAAGGATCACAGATACGCAGTATTTT CASSLQGARITDTQYF . TRBJ2-3 TRBV5-6 TRBD1
TGCAGCGTTCCGGCCGGGACGGTGAACACTGAAGCTTTCTTT CSVPAGTVNTEAFF . TRBJ1-1 TRBV29-1 .
TGCAGTGCTAGAGGGAGGACAGGGGGCAGTCAGCCCCAGCATTTT CSARGRTGGSQPQHF . TRBJ1-5 TRBV20-1 TRBD1
TGCAGTGCTAGCCCGGGACAGGGGACCTATAATTCACCCCTCCACTTT CSASPGQGTYNSPLHF once TRBJ1-6 TRBV20-1 TRBD1
TGTGCCTGGAGTGTAGGGGGAGCCCCAACAGTTACGCAGTATTTT CAWSVGGAPTVTQYF . TRBJ2-3 TRBV30 .
TGTGCCTGGACACCGGGACAGGGGCGCTACGAGCAGTACTTC CAWTPGQGRYEQYF once TRBJ2-7 TRBV30 TRBD1
TGTGCCAGCAGTGAACTGAGTACAGGAAACACCATATATTTT CASSELSTGNTIYF . TRBJ1-3 TRBV2 .
TGTGCCAGCTTGGGACAGGGGAACACTGAAGCTTTCTTT CASLGQGNTEAFF . TRBJ1-1 TRBV18 TRBD1
TGCGCCAGCAGCCAAGAGGCGGACACGATAAACACCGGGGAGCTGTTTTTT CASSQEADTINTGELFF once TRBJ2-2 TRBV4-3 .
TGTGCCAGCAGCTTACAGGGGACAGGGAACACTGAAGCTTTCTTT CASSLQGTGNTEAFF once TRBJ1-1 TRBV14 TRBD1
TGTGCCAGCATCAACGGGAGGGCCGGAACCGGGGAGCTGTTTTTT CASINGRAGTGELFF . TRBJ2-2 TRBV7-9 TRBD2
TGTGCCAGCAGTCAGGTGTCCAGGACCACCGGGGAGCTGTTTTTT CASSQVSRTTGELFF . TRBJ2-2 TRBV14 .
TGTGCCAGCAGCTTGACGCCTGGGGCGTCTAACTATGGCTACACCTTC CASSLTPGASNYGYTF . TRBJ1-2 TRBV7-3 .
TGTGCCAGCAGTCCTACGAGGACCCAATATGGCTACACCTTC CASSPTRTQYGYTF . TRBJ1-2 TRBV5-4 .
TGTGCCAGCAATGGAAATCAGGGATTTTACAATGAGCAGTTCTTC CASNGNQGFYNEQFF . TRBJ2-1 TRBV12-3/TRBV12-4 .
TGTGCCAGCAGCTCCCGGGGGGGAGGCAATCAGCCCCAGCATTTT CASSSRGGGNQPQHF . TRBJ1-5 TRBV9 .
TGCAGCGTTCTGGAGGGGGAGACCCAGTACTTC CSVLEGETQYF . TRBJ2-5 TRBV29-1 .
TGTGCCAGCAGCTTAGGCCCGGACTATCAAGAGACCCAGTACTTC CASSLGPDYQETQYF . TRBJ2-5 TRBV7-2 .
TGTGCCAGCTCACCACTTAAGGATGAAAAACTGTTTTTT CASSPLKDEKLFF . TRBJ1-4 TRBV18 .
TGTGCCAGTAGCAACAGGGGGAGCACTGAAGCTTTCTTT CASSNRGSTEAFF once TRBJ1-1 TRBV19 TRBD1
TGCAGTGCTCCAGGGGGCGCAACGGGAAACACCATATATTTT CSAPGGATGNTIYF . TRBJ1-3 TRBV20-1 TRBD1
TGCGCCAGCAGCTCCCAAGGGGGGGATTTGAATGGCTACACCTTC CASSSQGGDLNGYTF . TRBJ1-2 TRBV5-1 .
TGTGCCAGCAGCGATAAGGAGGGACAGGGAGTTTATGGCTACACCTTC CASSDKEGQGVYGYTF . TRBJ1-2 TRBV6-1 TRBD1
TGTGCCAGCAGCCGCGGCCAGGTCAATCAGCCCCAGCATTTT CASSRGQVNQPQHF . TRBJ1-5 TRBV3-1 .
TGTGCCAGCAGCGTTCGGGCAGGGGAGCAGTACTTC CASSVRAGEQYF . TRBJ2-7 TRBV7-2 .
TGCAGTGCGCCGAACAGGAATAAGGTCGCTGGCTACACCTTC CSAPNRNKVAGYTF few TRBJ1-2 TRBV20-1 .
TGTGCCAGCAGCTCCTTCCTTTCCAACATCTATGGCTACACCTTC CASSSFLSNIYGYTF . TRBJ1-2 TRBV7-2 .
TGTGCCAGCAGTGGGAAGGGACAGCTGCGAAGGGGCTACACCTTC CASSGKGQLRRGYTF . TRBJ1-2 TRBV27 TRBD1
TGCGCCAGCAGGTCAGAACAAGAGACCCAGTACTTC CASRSEQETQYF few TRBJ2-5 TRBV5-1 .
TGTGCCAGCTCACCCTTTCGGGACGCGGAGACCCAGTACTTC CASSPFRDAETQYF . TRBJ2-5 TRBV18 .
TGTGCCAGCACCCTCTCTCGGGAGAACACTGAAGCTTTCTTT CASTLSRENTEAFF once TRBJ1-1 TRBV5-6 .
TGTGCCAGTAGTTGGGGGAGGCCCCACAATCAGCCCCAGCATTTT CASSWGRPHNQPQHF once TRBJ1-5 TRBV19 .
TGTGCCAGCAGCCCGAGATGGGGGGGCCAAAATGAGCAGTTCTTC CASSPRWGGQNEQFF . TRBJ2-1 TRBV5-4 .